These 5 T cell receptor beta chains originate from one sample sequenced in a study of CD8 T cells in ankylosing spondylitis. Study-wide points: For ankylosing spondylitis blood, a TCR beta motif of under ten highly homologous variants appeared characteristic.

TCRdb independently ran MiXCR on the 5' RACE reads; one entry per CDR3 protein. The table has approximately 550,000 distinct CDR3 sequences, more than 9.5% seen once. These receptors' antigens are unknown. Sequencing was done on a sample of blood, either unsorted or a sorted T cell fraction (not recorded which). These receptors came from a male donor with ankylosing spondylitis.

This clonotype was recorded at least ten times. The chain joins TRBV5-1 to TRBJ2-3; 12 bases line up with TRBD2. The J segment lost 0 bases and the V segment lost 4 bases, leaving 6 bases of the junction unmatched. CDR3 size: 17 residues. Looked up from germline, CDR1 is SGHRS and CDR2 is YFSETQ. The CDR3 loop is CASSTPSGRASTDTQYF. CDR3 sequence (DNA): TGCGCCAGCAGCACCCCTAGCGGGAGGGCTAGCACAGATACGCAGTATTTT.

CDR3 DNA sequence: TGTGCCACCAGCAGAGTAGGGAAGGGAACAAATTCACCCCTCCACTTT. This sequence encodes CATSRVGKGTNSPLHF. The chain is built from TRBV15 and TRBJ1-6; D is unclear. Germline V gene sequence: CDR1 LNHNV, CDR2 YYDKDF (reference sequence). The CDR3 sequence is 16 residues long. The germline V and J ends were trimmed by 1 base and 7 bases, with 14 bases remaining between them. The full variable domain, rest sourced from reference TRBV15 and TRBJ1-6, is DAMVIQNPRYQVTQFGKPVTLSCSQTLNHNVMYWYQQKSSQAPKLLFHYYDKDFNNEADTPDNFQSRRPNTSFCFLDIRSPGLGDTAMYLCATSRVGKGTNSPLHFGNGTRLTVT.

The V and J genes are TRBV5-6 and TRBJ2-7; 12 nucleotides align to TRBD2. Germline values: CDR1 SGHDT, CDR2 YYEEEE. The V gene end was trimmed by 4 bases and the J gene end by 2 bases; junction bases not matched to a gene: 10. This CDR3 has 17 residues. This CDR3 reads CASSPGASGRATYEQYF. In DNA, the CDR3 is TGTGCCAGCAGCCCGGGGGCTAGCGGGAGGGCCACCTACGAGCAGTACTTC.

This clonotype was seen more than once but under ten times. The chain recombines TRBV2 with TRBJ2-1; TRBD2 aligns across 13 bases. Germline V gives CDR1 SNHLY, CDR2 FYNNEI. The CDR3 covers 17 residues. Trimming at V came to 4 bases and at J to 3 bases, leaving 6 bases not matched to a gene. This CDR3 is CASSGRLAGGYYNEQFF. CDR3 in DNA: TGTGCCAGCAGTGGTCGACTAGCGGGAGGCTACTACAATGAGCAGTTCTTC.

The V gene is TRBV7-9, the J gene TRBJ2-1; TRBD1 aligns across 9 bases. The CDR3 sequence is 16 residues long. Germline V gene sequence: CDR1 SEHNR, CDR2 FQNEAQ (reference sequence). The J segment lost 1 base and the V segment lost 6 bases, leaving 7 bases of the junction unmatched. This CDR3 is CASRSTGGESYNEQFF. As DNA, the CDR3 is TGTGCCAGCAGGAGCACAGGGGGCGAATCCTACAATGAGCAGTTCTTC.